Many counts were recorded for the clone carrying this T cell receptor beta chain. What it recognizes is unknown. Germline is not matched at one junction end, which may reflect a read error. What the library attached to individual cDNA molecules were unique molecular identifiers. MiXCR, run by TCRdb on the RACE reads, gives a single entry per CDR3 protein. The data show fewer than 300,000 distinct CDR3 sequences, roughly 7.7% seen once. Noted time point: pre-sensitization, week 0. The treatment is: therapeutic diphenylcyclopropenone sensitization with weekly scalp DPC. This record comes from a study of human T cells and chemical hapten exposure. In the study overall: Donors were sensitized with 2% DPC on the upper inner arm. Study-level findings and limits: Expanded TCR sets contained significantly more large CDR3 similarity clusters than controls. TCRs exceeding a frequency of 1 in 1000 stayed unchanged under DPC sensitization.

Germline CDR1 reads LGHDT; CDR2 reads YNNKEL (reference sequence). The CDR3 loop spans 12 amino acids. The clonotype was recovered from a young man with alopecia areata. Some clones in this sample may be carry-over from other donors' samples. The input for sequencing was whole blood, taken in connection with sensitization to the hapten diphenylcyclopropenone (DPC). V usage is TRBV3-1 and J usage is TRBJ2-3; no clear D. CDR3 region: CASSSSTDTQYF. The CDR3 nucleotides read TGCGCCAGCAGCTCCAGCACAGATACGCAGTATTTT.